The rows below give T cell receptor beta chains drawn from one sample of a study of control samples from healthy donors and cancer patients. Assay used: immunoSEQ multiplex PCR; TCRdb lists only in-frame clones, some missing. The top ten clones hold 1.5% to 2% of a sample with 200,000 or so clones, about 89% of them seen once. The specimen sequenced was blood. The source of these receptors is a man aged 30 to 39 in good health. Both conserved end residues are part of each CDR3. Fields, in order: J gene, V gene, CDR3 protein.

j_call: TRBJ1-2
v_call: TRBV24-1
cdr3_aa: CATSDNYQGYGYTF

j_call: TRBJ1-5
v_call: TRBV7-9
cdr3_aa: CASSSQGVHQPQHF

j_call: TRBJ2-7
v_call: TRBV3-1/TRBV3-2
cdr3_aa: CASSSRGPGDEQYF

j_call: TRBJ1-1
v_call: TRBV6-2/TRBV6-3
cdr3_aa: CASSYSHTEAFF

j_call: TRBJ1-4
v_call: TRBV5-1
cdr3_aa: CASRTGGRREKLFF

j_call: TRBJ1-1
v_call: TRBV14
cdr3_aa: CASSQGFTNTEAFF

j_call: TRBJ2-1
v_call: TRBV4-1
cdr3_aa: CASSQERTGGLNEQFF

j_call: TRBJ2-4
v_call: TRBV27
cdr3_aa: CASSRPGGAGGQNIQYF

j_call: TRBJ1-6
v_call: TRBV24-1
cdr3_aa: CATSGSTDIRKSPLHF

j_call: TRBJ1-5
v_call: TRBV6-6
cdr3_aa: CASSYTGGFEPQHF

j_call: TRBJ2-7
v_call: TRBV18
cdr3_aa: CASSPLGGTGEQYF

j_call: TRBJ2-1
v_call: TRBV12-5
cdr3_aa: CASGVGTGFLSDRNHNEQFF

j_call: TRBJ2-7
v_call: TRBV4-2
cdr3_aa: CASSPGQGAFNEQYF

j_call: TRBJ1-3
v_call: TRBV5-1
cdr3_aa: CASSIEGAGNTIYF

j_call: TRBJ1-2
v_call: TRBV18
cdr3_aa: CASSGLTETFYGYTF

j_call: TRBJ2-6
v_call: TRBV12-5
cdr3_aa: CASGLEQGSGANVLTF

j_call: TRBJ2-6
v_call: TRBV19
cdr3_aa: CASHRGTSGANVLTF

j_call: TRBJ2-3
v_call: TRBV29-1
cdr3_aa: CSVDRQGPRGSISDTQYF

j_call: TRBJ2-3
v_call: TRBV5-1
cdr3_aa: CASSLERQDTDTQYF

j_call: TRBJ2-6
v_call: TRBV2
cdr3_aa: CASSAKQPFSGANVLTF